This passage covers 19 T cell receptor beta chains from one sample sequenced in a study of PD-L1 blockade in urothelial cancer. The repertoire was sequenced with immunoSEQ multiplex PCR; TCRdb's copy has only in-frame clones and lacks some. The sample consists of about 38,000 clones, approximately 90% of them appearing once. The sample here was PBMCs, taken around atezolizumab (anti-PD-L1) treatment. Receptors originate from a man aged 55 to 70 with urothelial cancer.

V gene TRBV6-5 combines with J gene TRBJ2-7, with 10 bases fitting TRBD1. Germline CDR1 reads MNHEY; CDR2 reads SVGAGI. The CDR3 consists of 15 residues. After removal of 5 bases from V and 4 bases from J, the junction contained 8 bases not matched to a gene. This CDR3 reads CASSGPGQGVYEQYF. The CDR3 coding sequence is TGTGCCAGCAGTGGCCCAGGACAGGGGGTATACGAGCAGTACTTC.

This chain connects TRBV4-1 to TRBJ2-5, with D tentatively TRBD1 (6 bases). The ends were cut back, 1 base at V and 5 bases at J, with 14 bases in the middle. This CDR3 is 15 amino acids long. Germline V gives CDR1 MGHRA, CDR2 YSYEKL. The CDR3 DNA sequence: TGCGCCAGCAGCCAAGGGGGGACATCACGGGAGACCCAGTACTTC. Its translation is CASSQGGTSRETQYF.

The chain carries TRBV7-2 and TRBJ2-5; possibly TRBD1 for D (6 bases). V lost 4 bases to trimming and J lost 2 bases, with 8 bases between them. The length of the CDR3 is 13 residues. Germline V gives CDR1 SGHTA, CDR2 FQGNSA. The DNA of the CDR3 is TGTGCCAGCAGCTCTGGACAGCAAGAGACCCAGTACTTC. It is translated as CASSSGQQETQYF.

The genes are TRBV5-1 and TRBJ2-1, with 14 nucleotides matching TRBD2. The CDR3 covers 15 residues. Trimming took 4 bases from V and 9 from J; bases not matched to a gene: 6. Germline V lookup: CDR1 SGHRS, CDR2 YFSETQ. DNA for the CDR3: TGCGCCAGCAGCCAGGGACTAGCGGGAGTTGCTGAGCAGTTCTTC. Encoded protein: CASSQGLAGVAEQFF.

The chain carries TRBV19 and TRBJ2-5, with 12 bases that match TRBD1. With 3 bases clipped from V and 5 bases from J, the junction kept 7 bases outside the gene matches. The CDR3 spans 16 residues. Per germline, CDR1 LNHDA and CDR2 SQIVND (reference sequence). DNA for the CDR3: TGTGCCAGTAGTATGTCGGGGACAGGGGGCTTTGAGACCCAGTACTTC. This codes for CASSMSGTGGFETQYF.

V usage is TRBV10-3 and J usage is TRBJ2-2; 7 nucleotides line up with TRBD2. In germline, CDR1 is ENHRY, CDR2 SYGVKD. The CDR3 extends over 13 amino acids. J was trimmed by 6 bases and V by 2 bases; bases with no gene match: 0. The CDR3 reads CAISERGAGELFF. CDR3 DNA: TGTGCCATCAGTGAGCGGGGGGCCGGGGAGCTGTTTTTT.

The V and J genes are TRBV19 and TRBJ2-3; D may be TRBD2 (6 bases). Looked up from germline, CDR1 is LNHDA and CDR2 is SQIVND (reference sequence). Trimming stripped 9 bases from V and 2 bases from J, with 18 bases between. The CDR3 spans 15 residues. CDR3 bases: TGTGCCAGCGTAAATAGGGCGGGAAACACAGATACGCAGTATTTT. Translated: CASVNRAGNTDTQYF.

The CDR3 region is CAWTPSGSSSYNEQFF. The CDR3 DNA follows: TGTGCCTGGACACCTAGCGGGAGTAGTTCCTACAATGAGCAGTTCTTC. The chain carries TRBV30 and TRBJ2-1; 10 nucleotides line up with TRBD2. The CDR3 runs to 16 residues. Trimming cost V 4 bases and J 1 base; bases outside gene matches: 7. Germline V gene sequence: CDR1 GTSNPN, CDR2 SVGIG (reference sequence).

The rearrangement joins TRBV6-6 to TRBJ2-6; 7 bases map to TRBD1. CDR3 size: 16 residues. Germline V gene data show CDR1 as MNHNY and CDR2 as SVGAGI (reference sequence). The junction had 5 bases not matched to a gene; V was cut back by 6 bases and J by 0 bases. CDR3 sequence reads: CASSAQGVSGANVLTF. The CDR3 nucleotides are TGTGCCAGCAGCGCTCAGGGGGTCTCTGGGGCCAACGTCCTGACTTTC.

Note on this clone: Other DNA sequences within the sample encode an identical CDR3. The gene calls are TRBV7-3 and TRBJ2-1; D uncertain. The V end was cut by 5 bases, the J end by 0 bases, with 8 bases between. Germline-derived CDR1 and CDR2 are SGHTA and FQGTGA. The length of the CDR3 is 14 residues. The CDR3 sequence: CASSPSSSYNEQFF. In nucleotides, the CDR3 is TGTGCCAGCAGCCCTAGTAGCTCCTACAATGAGCAGTTCTTC.

The V gene is TRBV11-2, the J gene TRBJ1-1; D unresolved. There are 14 residues in the CDR3. Germline V lookup: CDR1 SGHAT, CDR2 FQNNGV. Trimming shortened V by 0 bases and J by 4 bases, and 9 bases separated the two germline ends. CDR3 nucleotide sequence: TGTGCCAGCAGCTTAGACGGGAGAAGCACTGAAGCTTTCTTT. Amino acids: CASSLDGRSTEAFF.

The chain combines TRBV2 with TRBJ2-7, with 12 positions matching TRBD1. Trimming removed 7 bases from V and 3 bases from J; junction bases left unmatched: 7. Looked up from germline, CDR1 is SNHLY and CDR2 is FYNNEI. The CDR3 covers 15 residues. CDR3 region: CASIRGTGGLYEQYF. In DNA, the CDR3 is TGTGCCAGCATTCGAGGGACAGGGGGCCTCTACGAGCAGTACTTC.

This chain connects TRBV10-3 to TRBJ2-7, with D maybe TRBD2 (7 bases). CDR1 is ENHRY and CDR2 is SYGVKD in the germline V gene. The CDR3 covers 13 residues. V lost 8 bases, J lost 4 bases, and 15 bases lay in between. In DNA form, the CDR3 reads TGTGCCATCCAGTCAGGGGAGGGGTACGAGCAGTACTTC. This encodes CAIQSGEGYEQYF.

V and J are TRBV7-7 and TRBJ2-3, with D tentatively TRBD2 (7 bases). V was pared by 1 base and J by 0 bases, with 11 bases between. The CDR3 is 16 residues long. Germline values: CDR1 SSHAT, CDR2 FNYEAQ (reference sequence). In DNA form, the CDR3 reads TGTGCCAGCAGCTTAGGCGGGGGCCCTAGCACAGATACGCAGTATTTT. This sequence encodes CASSLGGGPSTDTQYF.

The chain employs TRBV9 and TRBJ2-5; 9 bases map to TRBD1. The CDR3 length is 15 residues. V lost 3 bases, J lost 5 bases, and 8 bases stayed unmatched. Germline values: CDR1 SGDLS, CDR2 YYNGEE. The CDR3 here is CASSEGQGGWETQYF. The CDR3 DNA reads TGTGCCAGCAGCGAGGGACAGGGAGGTTGGGAGACCCAGTACTTC.

The V gene is TRBV10-2, the J gene TRBJ1-5, with 10 bases lining up with TRBD1. The V gene end was trimmed by 7 bases and the J gene end by 3 bases; junction bases not matched to a gene: 6. The length of the CDR3 is 15 residues. Per the germline V gene, CDR1 is WSHSY and CDR2 is SAAADI. This CDR3 is CASKETGGTNQPQHF. The CDR3 coding sequence is TGCGCCAGCAAGGAGACAGGGGGCACCAATCAGCCCCAGCATTTT.

This chain connects TRBV28 to TRBJ1-1; possibly TRBD1 for D (5 bases). V dropped 7 bases and J dropped 3 bases, with 18 bases sitting between them. Germline V gives CDR1 MDHEN, CDR2 SYDVKM. The CDR3 consists of 15 residues. Written as DNA, the CDR3 is TGTGCCAGCATCATAGGGGTGGGGGGAGACACTGAAGCTTTCTTT. This codes for CASIIGVGGDTEAFF. Using reference TRBV28 and TRBJ1-1 for the parts outside the CDR3, the full variable domain is DVKVTQSSRYLVKRTGEKVFLECVQDMDHENMFWYRQDPGLGLRLIYFSYDVKMKEKGDIPEGYSVSREKKERFSLILESASTNQTSMYLCASIIGVGGDTEAFFGQGTRLTVV.

The CDR3 sequence is CASSVGLEVRGTQYF. DNA of the CDR3: TGTGCCAGCAGCGTAGGTCTCGAGGTCCGAGGGACCCAGTACTTC. The chain recombines TRBV9 with TRBJ2-5; no reliable D call. The CDR3 totals 15 residues. Germline V gene sequence: CDR1 SGDLS, CDR2 YYNGEE. Between the trimmed V and J ends, which lost 0 bases and 7 bases, there was a span of 16 bases.

This chain connects TRBV10-3 to TRBJ1-3; D may be TRBD1 (5 bases). The CDR3 runs to 14 residues. CDR1 and CDR2 from the germline V gene are ENHRY and SYGVKD. With 6 bases removed from V and 4 bases from J, the gap between germline ends came to 13 bases. CDR3 in amino acids: CAIRPGLTGNTIYF. In DNA, the CDR3 is TGTGCCATCAGGCCGGGACTCACGGGAAACACCATATATTTT.